This TCR beta chain was sequenced in a study of T cell responses to AZD1222 COVID-19 vaccine. General study findings and limits: Possibly, clonal diversity was underestimated; donors were largely white British and included more females. Without day 14 samples, only post-peak T cell repertoires were studied.

Worth noting for this clone: Its antigen remains unknown.

V was shortened by 4 bases and J by 4 bases, with 10 bases between the two germline ends. This CDR3 region has 13 residues. Germline loops: CDR1 SNHLY, CDR2 FYNNEI. Assay: immunoSEQ multiplex PCR; the TCRdb copy retains only in-frame clones and omits some. The data contain around 110,000 clones, about 90% of them singletons. The TCR originated in an adult in good health. The chain recombines TRBV2 with TRBJ1-2, with a tentative D call TRBD1 (5 bases). Sequenced here: peripheral blood, sampled on day 0 of AZD1222 vaccination. CDR3 DNA: TGTGCCAGCAGTGTGGGACTGATCTATGGCTACACCTTC. Amino acid sequence: CASSVGLIYGYTF.